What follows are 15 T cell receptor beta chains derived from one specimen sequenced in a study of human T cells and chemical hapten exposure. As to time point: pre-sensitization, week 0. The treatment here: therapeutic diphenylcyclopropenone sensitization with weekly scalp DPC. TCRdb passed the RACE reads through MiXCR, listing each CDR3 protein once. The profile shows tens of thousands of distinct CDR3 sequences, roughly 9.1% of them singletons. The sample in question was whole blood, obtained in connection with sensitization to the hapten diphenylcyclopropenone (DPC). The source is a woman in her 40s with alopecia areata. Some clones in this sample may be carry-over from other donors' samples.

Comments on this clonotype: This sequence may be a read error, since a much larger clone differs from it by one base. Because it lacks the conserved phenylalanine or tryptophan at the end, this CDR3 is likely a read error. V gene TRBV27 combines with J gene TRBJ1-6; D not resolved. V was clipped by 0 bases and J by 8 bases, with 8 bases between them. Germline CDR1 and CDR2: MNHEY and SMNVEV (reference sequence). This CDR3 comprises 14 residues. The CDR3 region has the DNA TGTGCCAGCAGTTTATCGTCCCAACATTCACCCCTCCACTTA. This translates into CASSLSSQHSPLHL.

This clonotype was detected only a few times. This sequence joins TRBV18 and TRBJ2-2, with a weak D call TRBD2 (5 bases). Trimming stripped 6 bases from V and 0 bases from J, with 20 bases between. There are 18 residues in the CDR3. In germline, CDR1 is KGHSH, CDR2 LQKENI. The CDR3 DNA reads TGTGCCAGCTCCAATACGCGGGCAACTAACACGAACACCGGGGAGCTGTTTTTT. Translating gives CASSNTRATNTNTGELFF. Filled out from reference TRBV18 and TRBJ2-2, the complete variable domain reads NAGVMQNPRHLVRRRGQEARLRCSPMKGHSHVYWYRQLPEEGLKFMVYLQKENIIDESGMPKERFSAEFPKEGPSILRIQQVVRGDSAAYFCASSNTRATNTNTGELFFGEGSRLTVL.

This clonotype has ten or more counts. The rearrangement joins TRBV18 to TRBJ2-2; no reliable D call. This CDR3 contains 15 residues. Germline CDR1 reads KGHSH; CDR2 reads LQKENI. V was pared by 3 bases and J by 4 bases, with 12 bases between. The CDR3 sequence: CASSPARDLTGELFF. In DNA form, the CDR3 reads TGTGCCAGCTCACCCGCTAGGGATCTCACCGGGGAGCTGTTTTTT.

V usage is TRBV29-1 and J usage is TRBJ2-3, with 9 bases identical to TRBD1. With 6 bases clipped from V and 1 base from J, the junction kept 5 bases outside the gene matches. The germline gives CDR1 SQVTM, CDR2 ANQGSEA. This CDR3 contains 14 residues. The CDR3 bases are TGCAGCGTGGCCCGGGACAGGGGCACAGATACGCAGTATTTT. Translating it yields CSVARDRGTDTQYF.

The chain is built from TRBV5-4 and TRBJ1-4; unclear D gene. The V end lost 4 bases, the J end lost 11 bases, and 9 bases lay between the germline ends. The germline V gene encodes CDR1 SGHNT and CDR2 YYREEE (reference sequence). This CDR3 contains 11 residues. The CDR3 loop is CASSLGGKLFF. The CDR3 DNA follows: TGTGCCAGCAGCCTAGGTGGGAAACTGTTTTTT.

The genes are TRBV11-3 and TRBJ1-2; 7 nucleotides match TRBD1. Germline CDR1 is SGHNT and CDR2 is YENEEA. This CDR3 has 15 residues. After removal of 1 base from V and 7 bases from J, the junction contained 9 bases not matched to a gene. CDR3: CASSLAGQVTPGYTF. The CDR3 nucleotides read TGTGCCAGCAGCTTAGCTGGACAGGTAACCCCTGGCTACACCTTC.

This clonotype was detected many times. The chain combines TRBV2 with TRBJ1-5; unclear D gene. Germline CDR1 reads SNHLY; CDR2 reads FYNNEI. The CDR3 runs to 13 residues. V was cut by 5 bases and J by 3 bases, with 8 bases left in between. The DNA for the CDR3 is TGTGCCAGCAGTTGGGGTTTCAATCAGCCCCAGCATTTT. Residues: CASSWGFNQPQHF. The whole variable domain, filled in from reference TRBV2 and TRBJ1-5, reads EPEVTQTPSHQVTQMGQEVILRCVPISNHLYFYWYRQILGQKVEFLVSFYNNEISEKSEIFDDQFSVERPDGSNFTLKIRSTKLEDSAMYFCASSWGFNQPQHFGDGTRLSIL.

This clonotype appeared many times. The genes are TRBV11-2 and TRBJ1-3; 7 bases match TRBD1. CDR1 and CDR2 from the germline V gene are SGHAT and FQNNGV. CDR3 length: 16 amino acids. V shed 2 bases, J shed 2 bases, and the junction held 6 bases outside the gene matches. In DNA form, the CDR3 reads TGTGCCAGCAGCTTAATTAGGGGGCACGCTGGAAACACCATATATTTT. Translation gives CASSLIRGHAGNTIYF.

The CDR3 reads CASSPSQGSLDEQFF. In DNA form, the CDR3 reads TGTGCCAGCTCACCGAGCCAGGGTAGTTTGGATGAGCAGTTCTTC. This chain connects TRBV18 to TRBJ2-1; perhaps TRBD1 as D (5 bases). V gave up 3 bases and J gave up 8 bases, with 17 bases separating them. The CDR3 has 15 residues. Germline CDR1 is KGHSH and CDR2 is LQKENI.

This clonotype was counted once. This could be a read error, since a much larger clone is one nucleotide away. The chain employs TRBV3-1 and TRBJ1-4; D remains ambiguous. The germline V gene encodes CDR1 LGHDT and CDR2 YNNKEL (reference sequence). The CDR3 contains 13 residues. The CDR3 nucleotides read TGTGCCAGCAACCAAGATGGGAGGGAAAAACTGTTTTTT. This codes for CASNQDGREKLFF.

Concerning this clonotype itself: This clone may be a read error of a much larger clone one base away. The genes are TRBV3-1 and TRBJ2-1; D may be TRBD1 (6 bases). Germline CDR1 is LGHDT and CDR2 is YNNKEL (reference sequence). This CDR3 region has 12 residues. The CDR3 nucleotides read TGTGCCGGCAGCCAAGAGGGGGATGAGCAGTTCTTC. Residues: CAGSQEGDEQFF.

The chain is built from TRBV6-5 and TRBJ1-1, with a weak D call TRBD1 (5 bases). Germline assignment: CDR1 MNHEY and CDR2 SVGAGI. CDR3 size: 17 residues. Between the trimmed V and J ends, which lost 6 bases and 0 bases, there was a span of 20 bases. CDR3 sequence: CASSPRKGPHMNTEAFF. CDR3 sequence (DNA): TGTGCCAGCAGCCCACGCAAGGGGCCACATATGAACACTGAAGCTTTCTTT.

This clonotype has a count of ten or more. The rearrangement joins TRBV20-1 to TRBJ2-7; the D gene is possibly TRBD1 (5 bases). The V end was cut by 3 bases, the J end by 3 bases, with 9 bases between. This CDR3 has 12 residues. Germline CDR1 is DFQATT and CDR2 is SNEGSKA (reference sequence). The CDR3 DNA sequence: TGCAGTGCTAGCGGACACCGCTACGAGCAGTACTTC. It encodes CSASGHRYEQYF.

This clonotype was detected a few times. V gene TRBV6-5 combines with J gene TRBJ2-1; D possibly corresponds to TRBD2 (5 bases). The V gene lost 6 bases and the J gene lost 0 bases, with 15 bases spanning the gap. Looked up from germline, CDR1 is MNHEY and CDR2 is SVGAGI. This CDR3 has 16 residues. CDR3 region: CASRVIGGGSYNEQFF. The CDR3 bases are TGTGCCAGCAGAGTCATAGGAGGTGGCTCCTACAATGAGCAGTTCTTC.

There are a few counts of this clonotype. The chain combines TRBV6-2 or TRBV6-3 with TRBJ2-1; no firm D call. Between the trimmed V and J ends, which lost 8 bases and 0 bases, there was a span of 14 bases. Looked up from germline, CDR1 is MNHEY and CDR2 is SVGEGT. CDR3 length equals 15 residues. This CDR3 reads CASSSGLVSYNEQFF. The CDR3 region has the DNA TGTGCCAGCTCTAGTGGGCTAGTCTCCTACAATGAGCAGTTCTTC.